This passage covers 11 T cell receptor beta chains from one sample sequenced in a study of long-term antiretroviral therapy in people with HIV. It was version v3.0 of the immunoSEQ assay that was run at survey level. The data were produced by immunoSEQ multiplex PCR, yet TCRdb's version contains in-frame clones alone and is incomplete. The sample lists about 29,000 clones; over 75% were seen once. The sequencing here drew on unsorted PBMCs, taken 1.5 years before starting antiretroviral therapy. The source of these receptors is a man in his late teens or twenties with HIV.

V usage is TRBV7-9 and J usage is TRBJ1-5; the D gene is possibly TRBD1 (5 bases). This CDR3 spans 14 amino acids. V gave up 4 bases and J gave up 3 bases, with 10 bases separating them. CDR1 and CDR2 (germline): SEHNR, FQNEAQ (reference sequence). The CDR3 reads CASSSGRVNQPQHF. DNA for the CDR3: TGTGCCAGCAGCTCGGGACGCGTCAATCAGCCCCAGCATTTT.

This chain uses TRBV7-2 with TRBJ2-7; TRBD2 might be the D (5 bases). Germline V gene sequence: CDR1 SGHTA, CDR2 FQGNSA. The germline V and J ends were trimmed by 0 bases and 6 bases, with 9 bases remaining between them. This CDR3 spans 13 amino acids. The CDR3, as DNA: TGTGCCAGCAGCTTAGCGCGGGTGGGCGAGCAGTACTTC. The encoded protein is CASSLARVGEQYF. Combining the CDR3 with reference TRBV7-2 and TRBJ2-7 gives the whole variable domain GAGVSQSPSNKVTEKGKDVELRCDPISGHTALYWYRQSLGQGLEFLIYFQGNSAPDKSGLPSDRFSAERTGGSVSTLTIQRTQQEDSAVYLCASSLARVGEQYFGPGTRLTVT.

This clone was seen a handful of times. The CDR3 region is CASSDDLYNEQFF. The DNA of the CDR3 is TGTGCCAGCAGCGATGACCTATACAATGAGCAGTTCTTC. V usage is TRBV6-6 and J usage is TRBJ2-1; D not certain. CDR3 size: 13 residues. The germline V and J ends were trimmed by 6 bases and 4 bases, with 10 bases remaining between them. In germline, CDR1 is MNHNY, CDR2 SVGAGI (reference sequence).

V is TRBV5-4 and J is TRBJ1-2; D might be TRBD1 (5 bases). V lost 4 bases and J lost 8, with 12 bases in between. This CDR3 has 12 residues. Per germline, CDR1 SGHNT and CDR2 YYREEE (reference sequence). The CDR3 reads CASSPQGFGYTF. DNA of the CDR3: TGTGCCAGCAGCCCGCAGGGTTTCGGCTACACCTTC.

The rearrangement links TRBV6-5 to TRBJ1-2; 9 bases fit TRBD1. Germline CDR1 MNHEY, CDR2 SVGAGI. The length of the CDR3 is 13 residues. With V trimmed by 6 bases and J by 7 bases, 6 bases remained unmatched. The CDR3 DNA follows: TGTGCCAGCAGATCACAGGGGGCGGGTGGCTACACCTTC. This sequence encodes CASRSQGAGGYTF.

The V gene is TRBV19, the J gene TRBJ1-5, with D tentatively TRBD1 (6 bases). Per germline, CDR1 LNHDA and CDR2 SQIVND (reference sequence). V lost 5 bases and J lost 4, with 15 bases in between. The CDR3 has 15 residues. CDR3 residues: CASSFLGGGNQPQHF. The DNA for the CDR3 is TGTGCCAGTAGTTTCTTGGGAGGGGGGAATCAGCCCCAGCATTTT.

The V gene is TRBV7-2, the J gene TRBJ1-3; possible D gene TRBD1, 5 bases. The germline V gene encodes CDR1 SGHTA and CDR2 FQGNSA. This CDR3 is built from 17 residues. The V end was cut by 3 bases, the J end by 1 base, with 16 bases between. The CDR3 reads CASSFFPLGGSGNTIYF. The CDR3 coding sequence is TGTGCCAGCAGCTTTTTCCCCCTTGGGGGGTCTGGAAACACCATATATTTT.

This clone was detected a few times. The chain links TRBV7-8 to TRBJ1-2, with D possibly TRBD1 on 6 matching bases. The V gene lost 4 bases and the J gene lost 7 bases, with 13 bases spanning the gap. CDR1 and CDR2 (germline): SGHVS, FQNEAQ. This CDR3 spans 13 amino acids. The CDR3 here is CASSSPGEGGYTF. CDR3 nucleotides: TGTGCCAGCAGCTCACCAGGGGAGGGTGGCTACACCTTC.

This clone was observed a few times. The chain's CDR3 is CASSLGLYNEQFF. DNA for the CDR3: TGTGCCAGCAGCTTGGGACTTTACAATGAGCAGTTCTTC. The chain combines TRBV7-3 with TRBJ2-1; a possible D gene is TRBD2 (6 bases). This CDR3 is 13 amino acids long. From germline, CDR1 is SGHTA and CDR2 FQGTGA. The V gene lost 3 bases and the J gene lost 4 bases, with 7 bases spanning the gap.

For the CDR3, the DNA is TGTGCCAACTTAGACTATGGCTACACCTTC. It codes for CANLDYGYTF. This chain uses TRBV30 with TRBJ1-2, with D uncertain. Germline V CDR1 and CDR2: GTSNPN, SVGIG (reference sequence). This CDR3 spans 10 amino acids. V lost 8 bases, J lost 3 bases, and 7 bases lay in between.

The chain uses TRBV29-1 and TRBJ2-3, with a tentative D call TRBD1 (5 bases). This CDR3 has 14 residues. CDR1 SQVTM and CDR2 ANQGSEA come from the germline V gene. Deletions cut 3 bases from V and 3 bases from J, with 13 bases between. The CDR3 bases are TGCAGCGTTGATGGCAGGGCTCCTACAGATACGCAGTATTTT. As protein: CSVDGRAPTDTQYF.